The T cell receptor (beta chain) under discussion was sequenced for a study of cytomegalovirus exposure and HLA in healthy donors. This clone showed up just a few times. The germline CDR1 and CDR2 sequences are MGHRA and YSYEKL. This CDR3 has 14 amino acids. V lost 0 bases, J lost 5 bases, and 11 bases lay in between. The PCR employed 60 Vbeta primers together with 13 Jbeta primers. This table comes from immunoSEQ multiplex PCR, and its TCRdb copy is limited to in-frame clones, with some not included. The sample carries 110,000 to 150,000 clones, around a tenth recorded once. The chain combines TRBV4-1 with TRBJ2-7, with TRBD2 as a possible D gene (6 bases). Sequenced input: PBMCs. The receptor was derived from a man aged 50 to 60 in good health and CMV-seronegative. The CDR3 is CASSQDSGVNEQYF. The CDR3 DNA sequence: TGCGCCAGCAGCCAAGATTCGGGGGTCAACGAGCAGTACTTC.